This entry lists 20 T cell receptor beta chains sequenced from one sample in a study of post-analysis software for immune sequencing data. Study-level results: Patients carried roughly 5 TRBV segments more frequently than controls did, and TRBV5-6, TRBV5-1 and TRBV20-1 were among them.

These receptors have no identified antigens. Unique molecular identifiers were built into the TCR beta cDNA libraries. TCRdb passed the PCR reads through MiXCR, listing each CDR3 protein once. Of roughly 540,000 distinct CDR3 sequences in the sample, under 40% were seen once. The sequenced sample consisted of blood. These TCRs come from a girl under 18 with multiple sclerosis.

This chain joins TRBV18 and TRBJ2-5; TRBD2 matches 10 bases. TRBJ2-7 explains the end of the DNA better; the J call may be wrong. The CDR3 is 14 amino acids. Germline assignment: CDR1 KGHSH and CDR2 LQKENI. Here the CDR3 reads CASSPGTSAHEQYF. CDR3 bases: TGTGCCAGCTCACCCGGGACTAGCGCACACGAGCAGTACTTC.

This clonotype was seen a handful of times. The chain uses TRBV15 and TRBJ2-5; no clear D gene. The DNA end is more similar to TRBJ2-7, so the J call may be wrong. Germline loops: CDR1 LNHNV, CDR2 YYDKDF (reference sequence). There are 15 residues in the CDR3. The CDR3 bases are TGTGCCACCAGCAGAGATTGGAACAGAAAGTACGAGCAGTACTTC. This encodes CATSRDWNRKYEQYF.

The table lists this clonotype with a few counts. The chain carries TRBV20-1 and TRBJ2-1; 7 bases line up with TRBD2. The CDR3 has 14 residues. The germline gives CDR1 DFQATT, CDR2 SNEGSKA (reference sequence). V shed 3 bases and J 3 bases; nucleotides not matched to a gene: 5. The chain's CDR3 is CSASTAGFYNEQFF. CDR3 bases: TGCAGTGCTAGTACAGCGGGGTTCTACAATGAGCAGTTCTTC.

This clonotype was detected once. The chain couples TRBV6-4 to TRBJ1-5; D unresolved. The CDR3 is 10 residues long. V was cut by 9 bases and J by 10 bases, with 10 bases left in between. The V gene's germline CDR1 is MRHNA and CDR2 SNTAGT. CDR3 bases: TGTGCCAGGACATTTCGACCCCAGCATTTT. Translation gives CARTFRPQHF.

The J gene is TRBJ2-3, the V gene TRBV5-1, with 7 bases matching TRBD1. CDR3 size: 15 residues. The germline V gene encodes CDR1 SGHRS and CDR2 YFSETQ. After removal of 2 bases from V and 4 bases from J, the junction contained 7 bases not matched to a gene. The CDR3 is CASSFEGGRADTQYF. In DNA form, the CDR3 reads TGCGCCAGCAGCTTTGAAGGGGGCAGGGCAGATACGCAGTATTTT.

The V gene is TRBV12-3 or TRBV12-4, the J gene TRBJ2-3, with D uncertain. This CDR3 comprises 13 residues. V gave up 6 bases and J gave up 2 bases, with 9 bases separating them. The CDR3 spells CASSSFYTDTQYF. In nucleotides, the CDR3 is TGTGCCAGCAGCTCCTTTTACACAGATACGCAGTATTTT.

V is TRBV5-1 and J is TRBJ2-3; D is undetermined. Germline CDR1 and CDR2: SGHRS and YFSETQ. V lost 5 bases and J 7 bases, leaving 20 bases between the germline ends. CDR3 length: 15 residues. As DNA, the CDR3 is TGCGCCAGCAGGATTGGAGTAGTCCCCGAAAATACGCAGTATTTT. Translating gives CASRIGVVPENTQYF.

The gene calls are TRBV20-1 and TRBJ2-1, with 9 bases lining up with TRBD2. The ends lost 6 bases at V and 10 bases at J; junction bases unmatched: 13. This CDR3 is 14 amino acids long. Germline V lookup: CDR1 DFQATT, CDR2 SNEGSKA (reference sequence). The CDR3 nucleotides are TGCAGTGCCGAGACTAGCGGCGGCGGGAGGGAGCAGTTCTTC. This sequence encodes CSAETSGGGREQFF.

The V call is TRBV27, the J call TRBJ1-2, with D perhaps TRBD1 (6 bases). V lost 1 base, J lost 4 bases, and 10 bases lay in between. This CDR3 region has 14 residues. Germline CDR1 reads MNHEY; CDR2 reads SMNVEV (reference sequence). The CDR3 DNA is TGTGCCAGCAGTTTATGGCGGGGGCGCTATGGCTACACCTTC. Its translation: CASSLWRGRYGYTF.

The CDR3 loop is CASSAGTGDTQYF. The DNA for the CDR3 is TGTGCCAGCAGCGCCGGGACAGGCGATACGCAGTATTTT. The chain has TRBV9 and TRBJ2-3; 8 positions agree with TRBD1. Germline V gene sequence: CDR1 SGDLS, CDR2 YYNGEE. The CDR3 length is 13 residues. Losses at the gene ends were 3 bases for V and 6 bases for J; bases not matched to a gene: 3.

This clonotype was picked up many times. The rearrangement links TRBV7-6 to TRBJ2-1; D call uncertain. CDR1 is SGHVS and CDR2 is FNYEAQ in the germline V gene. V lost 5 bases and J 5 bases, leaving 22 bases between the germline ends. This CDR3 has 17 residues. CDR3 loop: CASSPLWAVTPHNEQFF. In nucleotides, the CDR3 is TGTGCCAGCAGCCCCTTGTGGGCGGTGACTCCCCACAATGAGCAGTTCTTC.

The chain links TRBV11-2 to TRBJ2-3; 8 bases line up with TRBD2. V shed 2 bases, J shed 6 bases, and the junction held 7 bases outside the gene matches. The CDR3 runs to 15 residues. Germline CDR1 SGHAT, CDR2 FQNNGV. As DNA, the CDR3 is TGTGCCAGCAGCTTAAGACTAGCGCTCCCGGATACGCAGTATTTT. This sequence encodes CASSLRLALPDTQYF.

The gene calls are TRBV3-1 and TRBJ2-5; 11 bases map to TRBD2. The CDR3 extends over 18 amino acids. The ends lost 2 bases at V and 1 base at J; junction bases unmatched: 9. Germline loops: CDR1 LGHDT, CDR2 YNNKEL (reference sequence). As DNA, the CDR3 is TGTGCCAGCAGCCAAAGTTCTAGCGGGGGGCCGACCCAAGAGACCCAGTACTTC. It is translated as CASSQSSSGGPTQETQYF.

This clonotype was counted a single time. Being one base from a much bigger clone, this may be a read error. The chain combines TRBV20-1 with TRBJ2-7; the match to TRBD1 covers 8 bases. With 6 bases clipped from V and 2 bases from J, the junction kept 6 bases outside the gene matches. This CDR3 has 13 amino acids. The germline V gene has CDR1 DFQATT and CDR2 SNEGSKA (reference sequence). This chain's CDR3 is CSAPRQGPYEQYF. In DNA, the CDR3 is TGCAGTGCCCCCCGACAGGGGCCCTACGAGCAGTACTTC.

This chain connects TRBV29-1 to TRBJ2-1; 10 nucleotides match TRBD2. CDR1 SQVTM and CDR2 ANQGSEA come from the germline V gene. Unmatched junction bases numbered 12, after V lost 6 bases and J lost 7 bases. CDR3 size: 15 residues. The CDR3 region is CSVAYSGGIGNEQFF. The CDR3 DNA reads as TGCAGCGTAGCCTATAGCGGGGGGATCGGAAATGAGCAGTTCTTC.

The chain is built from TRBV5-5 and TRBJ2-5; D may match TRBD1 or TRBD2 (5 bases each). The DNA matches TRBJ2-1 better at its end, which makes the J call doubtful. Germline assignment: CDR1 SGHKS and CDR2 YYEKEE (reference sequence). The CDR3 is made up of 15 amino acids. For the CDR3, the DNA is TGTGCCAGCAGCCAGGGCCCGAGGGTCCAAGAGACCCAGTTCTTC. Protein: CASSQGPRVQETQFF.

The rearrangement joins TRBV21-1 to TRBJ1-5. TRBV21-1 is a pseudogene locus. CDR3 length: 14 amino acids. The DNA of the CDR3 is TGTGCCAGCAGCTTTCGGCAGGGAAATCAGCCCCAGCATTTT. Its translation: CASSFRQGNQPQHF.

The V gene is TRBV12-3 or TRBV12-4, the J gene TRBJ2-3; 11 bases match TRBD2. This CDR3 is built from 18 residues. V lost 2 bases and J lost 4; bases outside the gene matches: 11. The chain's CDR3 is CASSLSSLSGGAPDTQYF. The CDR3 DNA reads TGTGCCAGCAGTTTAAGTTCCCTTAGCGGGGGGGCCCCAGATACGCAGTATTTT.

The gene calls are TRBV27 and TRBJ1-5; D is undetermined. The CDR3 sequence is 14 residues long. V was pared by 6 bases and J by 2 bases, with 11 bases between. Per the germline V gene, CDR1 is MNHEY and CDR2 is SMNVEV (reference sequence). CDR3 sequence: CASSPIRGNQPQHF. The DNA of the CDR3 is TGTGCCAGCAGCCCCATAAGGGGCAATCAGCCCCAGCATTTT.

Only a few counts were recorded for this clonotype. CDR3 sequence: CASSQVEQGGDGYTF. In nucleotides, the CDR3 is TGCGCCAGCAGCCAAGTTGAACAGGGTGGTGATGGCTACACCTTC. The genes are TRBV4-1 and TRBJ1-2; D is possibly TRBD1 (6 bases). Germline V gene sequence: CDR1 MGHRA, CDR2 YSYEKL. Trimming shortened V by 1 base and J by 6 bases, and 15 bases separated the two germline ends. The CDR3 covers 15 residues.